The sequence of this T cell receptor beta chain was determined in a study of T cells after yellow fever vaccination (dated by TCRdb to the late 2010s). In terms of the full investigation: Libraries from fractions with low cell numbers were prepared with the SMART-Seq v4 Ultra Low Input RNA kit. To follow T-cell clones before and after primary and booster YFV17D yellow fever vaccination, bulk TCR alpha and beta repertoires were sequenced over time. Two healthy male donors, one aged 18 to 29 and one aged 30 to 40 years, made up the cohort. Blood was drawn at multiple timepoints before and after primary and secondary immunization, with bulk PBMC replicates and cell subsets isolated.

The CDR3 has 13 amino acids, counting the end cysteine and phenylalanine. CDR3 DNA is the only sequence kept; it has 39 bases, read in frame from the first base. CDR1 and CDR2, looked up from the germline V gene, are SGHRS and YFSETQ. V drops 3 bases and J drops 3 bases, leaving 9 bases in between. Points the paper makes about the study in general: The study included only two donors, which limits how far the findings can be generalized. A small share of clonotypes was detected in both CD4 and CD8 compartments, with the overlap likely arising from convergent recombination. Because abundant contaminating clonotypes from the bulk population could be contained in FACS-sorted repertoires, computational filtering was required. Compared with the primary T-cell response, the secondary T-cell response was weaker but faster, peaking on day 5 rather than day 15. Most clones expanded after primary vaccination were re-detected after the booster (around 96% of CD4 and around 88% of CD8), suggesting broad memory maintenance.

The sample's treatment or condition label, in plain terms: live attenuated yellow fever vaccine strain. A standard Ficoll-Paque protocol was used to isolate PBMCs from peripheral blood. Dynabeads CD4 and CD8 positive selection kits were used to isolate CD4 and CD8 T-cell fractions. TriZol was used to extract RNA from bulk PBMCs, CD4 and CD8 fractions, and dextramer-positive and dextramer-negative fractions. With respect to this clonotype: Its specific antigen is unknown. Base qualities are not at hand, and no much larger clone is one base apart.

TCR cDNA was synthesized by 5'RACE template switching, through which a universal primer site and unique molecular identifiers were introduced. cDNA synthesis was primed from both the TCR alpha and TCR beta constant segments. Library amplification used two PCR steps, and the second PCR step added sample barcodes and sequencing adapters. Sequencing of libraries was performed on Illumina HiSeq 2500 (2x100 bp) or NovaSeq (2x150 bp). Regarding the original processing steps: Demultiplexing of reads and collapsing into UMI consensus sequences were performed with MIGEC, and V(D)J alignment was carried out with MiXCR. Using edgeR on replicate PBMC samples, clonotypes were called vaccine-responding if FDR was below 0.01 and the log2 fold change was above 5 up to day 15. CD4 or CD8 identity was assigned to each bulk clonotype according to whether the clonotype was present at higher abundance in the sequenced CD4 repertoire or the sequenced CD8 repertoire. TCRdb passed the public sequencing reads through fastp at Q25 and MiXCR, retaining productive beta sequences. Merged by CDR3 protein, the rows form single entries marked with the most common genes and DNA. Here the V and J calls rest on TCRdb's processing, not on the authors' analysis. Recorded for this sample are roughly 120,000 distinct CDR3 sequences; roughly 8.9% of them occurred a single time. The ten largest clones add up to 25% of the sample.

The specimen comprised CD8+ T cells sorted from PBMCs, sampled 45 days after the yellow fever booster vaccination. The chain links TRBV5-1 with TRBJ1-1, with an unclear D gene assignment. This receptor was obtained from a man aged 30 to 39 who received the YFV17D yellow fever vaccine. The DNA reads TGCGCCAGCAGCTATGGGTTGGACACTGAAGCTTTCTTT. This translates into CASSYGLDTEAFF.